This T cell receptor beta chain is drawn from a study of T cells in localized non-small cell lung cancer. Repertoires were generated with immunoSEQ multiplex PCR, while TCRdb's copy carries only in-frame clones and drops some. The table has over 1,000 clones, roughly two fifths seen once; the top ten hold roughly 8.1%. About this clone: What it binds is unknown.

The CDR3 spans 14 residues. Germline V gene sequence: CDR1 LNHDA, CDR2 SQIVND (reference sequence). Losses at the gene ends were 7 bases for V and 2 bases for J; bases not matched to a gene: 7. Overall study results and limits: Among the top 100 tumor clones, a median 57 appeared in adjacent lung.

The sequence came from a woman aged 40-70 years with stage I lung adenocarcinoma. J is TRBJ1-2 and V is TRBV19; 7 bases agree with TRBD1. Sequencing was performed on lung tumor tissue, taken before any cancer treatment. The CDR3 spells CASTRDRRNYGYTF. The CDR3 DNA reads as TGTGCCAGTACCCGGGACAGAAGAAACTATGGCTACACCTTC.